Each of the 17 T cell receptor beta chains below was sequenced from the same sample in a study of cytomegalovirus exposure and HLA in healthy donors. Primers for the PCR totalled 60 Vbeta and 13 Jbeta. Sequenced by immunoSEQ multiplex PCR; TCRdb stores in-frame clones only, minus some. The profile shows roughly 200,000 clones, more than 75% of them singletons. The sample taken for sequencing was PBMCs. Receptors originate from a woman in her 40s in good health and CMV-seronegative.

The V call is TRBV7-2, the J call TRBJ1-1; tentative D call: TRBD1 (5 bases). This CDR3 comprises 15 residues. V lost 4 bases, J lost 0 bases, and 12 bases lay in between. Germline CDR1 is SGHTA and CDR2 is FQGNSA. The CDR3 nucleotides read TGTGCCAGCAGCTCCCGGGGGGTAATGAACACTGAAGCTTTCTTT. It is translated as CASSSRGVMNTEAFF.

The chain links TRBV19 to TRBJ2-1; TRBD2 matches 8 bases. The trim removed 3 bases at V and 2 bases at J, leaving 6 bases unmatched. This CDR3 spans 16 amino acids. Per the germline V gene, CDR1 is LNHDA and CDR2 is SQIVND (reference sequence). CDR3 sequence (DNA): TGTGCCAGTAGTATGGGGGGGACTAGTGCCTACAATGAGCAGTTCTTC. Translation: CASSMGGTSAYNEQFF.

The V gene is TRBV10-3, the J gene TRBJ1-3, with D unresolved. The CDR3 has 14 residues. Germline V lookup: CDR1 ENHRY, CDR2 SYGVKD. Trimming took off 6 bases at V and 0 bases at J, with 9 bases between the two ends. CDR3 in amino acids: CAIRGESSGNTIYF. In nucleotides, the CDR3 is TGTGCCATCAGGGGAGAGAGCTCTGGAAACACCATATATTTT.

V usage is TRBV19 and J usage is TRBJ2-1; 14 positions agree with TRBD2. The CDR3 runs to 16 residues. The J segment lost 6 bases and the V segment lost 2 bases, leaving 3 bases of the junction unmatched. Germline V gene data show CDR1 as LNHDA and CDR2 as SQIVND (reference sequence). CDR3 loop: CASSITGLAGGNEQFF. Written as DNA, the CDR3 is TGTGCCAGTAGTATAACCGGACTAGCGGGAGGCAATGAGCAGTTCTTC. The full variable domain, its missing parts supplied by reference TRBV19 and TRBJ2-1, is DGGITQSPKYLFRKEGQNVTLSCEQNLNHDAMYWYRQDPGQGLRLIYYSQIVNDFQKGDIAEGYSVSREKKESFPLTVTSAQKNPTAFYLCASSITGLAGGNEQFFGPGTRLTVL.

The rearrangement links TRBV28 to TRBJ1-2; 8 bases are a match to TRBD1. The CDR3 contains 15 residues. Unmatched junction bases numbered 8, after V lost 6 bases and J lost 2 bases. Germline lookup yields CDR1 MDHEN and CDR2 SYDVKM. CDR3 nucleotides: TGTGCCAGCAGGGAAGACAGGGGTAGCAACTATGGCTACACCTTC. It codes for CASREDRGSNYGYTF.

The CDR3 region has the DNA TGCGCCAGCAGCTTTAATTCGGGCGGGAGCTACGAGCAGTACTTC. Protein: CASSFNSGGSYEQYF. The rearrangement links TRBV5-1 to TRBJ2-7, with TRBD2 matching 7 bases. CDR3 size: 15 residues. The germline gives CDR1 SGHRS, CDR2 YFSETQ. Trimming cost V 2 bases and J 3 bases; bases outside gene matches: 8.

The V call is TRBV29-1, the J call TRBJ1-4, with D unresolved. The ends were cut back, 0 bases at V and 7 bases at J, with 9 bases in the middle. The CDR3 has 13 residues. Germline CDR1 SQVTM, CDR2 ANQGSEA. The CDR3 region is CSVEDGQVEKLFF. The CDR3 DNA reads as TGCAGCGTTGAAGATGGTCAGGTTGAAAAACTGTTTTTT.

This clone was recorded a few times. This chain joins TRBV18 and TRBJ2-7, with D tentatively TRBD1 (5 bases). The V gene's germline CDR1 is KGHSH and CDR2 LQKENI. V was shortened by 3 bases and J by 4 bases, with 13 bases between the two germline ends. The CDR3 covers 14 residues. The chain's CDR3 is CASSPNGRTYEQYF. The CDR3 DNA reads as TGTGCCAGCTCACCTAACGGACGGACATACGAGCAGTACTTC. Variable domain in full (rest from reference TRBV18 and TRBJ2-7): NAGVMQNPRHLVRRRGQEARLRCSPMKGHSHVYWYRQLPEEGLKFMVYLQKENIIDESGMPKERFSAEFPKEGPSILRIQQVVRGDSAAYFCASSPNGRTYEQYFGPGTRLTVT.

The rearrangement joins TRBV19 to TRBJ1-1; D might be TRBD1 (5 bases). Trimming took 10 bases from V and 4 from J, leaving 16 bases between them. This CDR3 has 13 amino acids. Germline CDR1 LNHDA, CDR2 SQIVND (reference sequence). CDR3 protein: CATSKGFLTEAFF. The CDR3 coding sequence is TGTGCCACTTCTAAGGGGTTCCTCACTGAAGCTTTCTTT.

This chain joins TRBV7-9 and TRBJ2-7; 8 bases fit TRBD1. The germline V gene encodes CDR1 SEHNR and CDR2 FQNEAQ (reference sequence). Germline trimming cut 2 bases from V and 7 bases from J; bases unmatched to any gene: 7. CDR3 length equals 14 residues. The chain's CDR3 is CASSLQGALMEQYF. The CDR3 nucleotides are TGTGCCAGCAGCTTACAGGGGGCCCTCATGGAGCAGTACTTC.

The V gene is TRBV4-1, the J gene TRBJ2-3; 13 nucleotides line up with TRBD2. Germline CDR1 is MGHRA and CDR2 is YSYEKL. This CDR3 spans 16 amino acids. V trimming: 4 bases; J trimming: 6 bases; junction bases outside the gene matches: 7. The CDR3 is CASSPGLAGSVDTQYF. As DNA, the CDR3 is TGCGCCAGCAGCCCGGGACTAGCGGGATCGGTGGATACGCAGTATTTT.

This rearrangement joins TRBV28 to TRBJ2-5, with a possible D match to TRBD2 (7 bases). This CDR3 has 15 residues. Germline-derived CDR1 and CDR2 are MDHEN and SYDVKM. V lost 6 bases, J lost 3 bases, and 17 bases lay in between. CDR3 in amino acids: CASSLGGGPKETQYF. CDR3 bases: TGTGCCAGCAGCCTAGGGGGGGGCCCTAAAGAGACCCAGTACTTC.

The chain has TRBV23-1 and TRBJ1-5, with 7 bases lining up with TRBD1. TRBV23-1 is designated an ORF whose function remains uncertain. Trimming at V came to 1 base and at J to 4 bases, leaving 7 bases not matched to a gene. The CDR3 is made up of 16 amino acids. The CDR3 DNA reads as TGCGCCAGCAGTCAATATCCCGGGACAGAGAATCAGCCCCAGCATTTT. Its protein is CASSQYPGTENQPQHF.

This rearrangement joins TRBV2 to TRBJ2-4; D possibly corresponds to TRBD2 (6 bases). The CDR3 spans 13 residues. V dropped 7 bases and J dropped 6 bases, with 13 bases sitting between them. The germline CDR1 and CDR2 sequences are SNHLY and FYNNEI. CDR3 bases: TGTGCCAGCATTCGGGAGTGGGGAAACATTCAGTACTTC. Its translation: CASIREWGNIQYF.

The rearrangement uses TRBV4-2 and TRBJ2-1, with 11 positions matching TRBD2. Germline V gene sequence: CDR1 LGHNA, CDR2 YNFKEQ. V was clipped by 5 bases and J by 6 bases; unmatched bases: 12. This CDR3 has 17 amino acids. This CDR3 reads CASSVAAGTSGLNEQFF. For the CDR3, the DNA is TGTGCCAGCAGCGTCGCAGCCGGGACTAGCGGCCTCAATGAGCAGTTCTTC.

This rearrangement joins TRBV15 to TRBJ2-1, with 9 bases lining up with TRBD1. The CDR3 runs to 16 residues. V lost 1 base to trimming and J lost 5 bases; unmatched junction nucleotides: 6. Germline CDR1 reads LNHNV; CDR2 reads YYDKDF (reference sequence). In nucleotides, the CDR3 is TGTGCCACCAGCAGAGTACGGGACAGGGCGGACAATGAGCAGTTCTTC. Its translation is CATSRVRDRADNEQFF.

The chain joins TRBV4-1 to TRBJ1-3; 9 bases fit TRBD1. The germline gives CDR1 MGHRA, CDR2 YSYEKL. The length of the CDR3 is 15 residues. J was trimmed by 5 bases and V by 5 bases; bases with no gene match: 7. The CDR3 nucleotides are TGCGCCAGCAGCAGATCCGGGACAGGGAGAAACACCATATATTTT. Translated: CASSRSGTGRNTIYF.